These 23 T cell receptor beta chains originate from one sample sequenced in a study of beta chain features in type 1 diabetes. These receptors are not linked to any known antigen. The study, taken as a whole, reports: TCRB CDR3s were moderately but significantly shorter in Type 1 diabetes patients in all four CD4+ subsets.

Every bit of the isolated RNA underwent reverse transcription, so sequencing read expressed TCRB transcripts. Here immunoSEQ multiplex PCR was the method, and the copy in TCRdb shows in-frame clones only, minus some. The sample records about 160,000 clones, roughly 7.1% being singletons. The sample consisted of central memory CD4+ T cells from blood. The receptors here all came from a woman between 40 and 50 years old with type 1 diabetes.

This sequence joins TRBV4-3 and TRBJ2-3; 7 positions agree with TRBD1. The ends lost 3 bases at V and 1 base at J; junction bases unmatched: 4. The germline V gene encodes CDR1 LGHNA and CDR2 YSLEER. CDR3 length equals 15 residues. CDR3 protein: CASSHSGTGTDTQYF. The CDR3 DNA reads TGCGCCAGCAGCCACTCCGGGACAGGCACAGATACGCAGTATTTT.

This clone was seen a handful of times. The V and J genes are TRBV4-2 and TRBJ2-5; 11 nucleotides line up with TRBD2. Germline V lookup: CDR1 LGHNA, CDR2 YNFKEQ. There are 16 residues in the CDR3. V trimming: 8 bases; J trimming: 3 bases; junction bases outside the gene matches: 11. The CDR3 here is CASQQTELAGEETQYF. CDR3 DNA: TGTGCCAGCCAGCAAACCGAACTAGCGGGGGAAGAGACCCAGTACTTC.

This clone showed up just a few times. The chain couples TRBV7-3 to TRBJ2-1, with D maybe TRBD2 (6 bases). CDR1 SGHTA and CDR2 FQGTGA come from the germline V gene. CDR3 length: 15 amino acids. Trimming took 1 base from V and 5 from J, leaving 12 bases between them. The CDR3 DNA reads as TGTGCCAGCAGCTTAATGGGCGGGGCTAACAATGAGCAGTTCTTC. As protein: CASSLMGGANNEQFF.

This clone was picked up many times. V gene TRBV2 combines with J gene TRBJ2-1; 9 bases match TRBD1. Looked up from germline, CDR1 is SNHLY and CDR2 is FYNNEI. V shed 6 bases, J shed 2 bases, and the junction held 2 bases outside the gene matches. CDR3 size: 14 residues. The CDR3 is CASSWTGAYNEQFF. As DNA, the CDR3 is TGTGCCAGCAGCTGGACAGGGGCCTACAATGAGCAGTTCTTC. Using reference TRBV2 and TRBJ2-1 for the parts outside the CDR3, the full variable domain is EPEVTQTPSHQVTQMGQEVILRCVPISNHLYFYWYRQILGQKVEFLVSFYNNEISEKSEIFDDQFSVERPDGSNFTLKIRSTKLEDSAMYFCASSWTGAYNEQFFGPGTRLTVL.

This clone was detected only a few times. This chain joins TRBV28 and TRBJ1-5, with 8 bases aligning to TRBD1. The CDR3 has 17 residues. The germline CDR1 and CDR2 sequences are MDHEN and SYDVKM. The V segment lost 8 bases and the J segment 2 bases; nucleotides outside the gene matches: 14. DNA for the CDR3: TGTGCCAGCGGATCAGGGGGCAACTATCCACGCAATCAGCCCCAGCATTTT. Translation: CASGSGGNYPRNQPQHF.

This clone was picked up a small number of times. The gene calls are TRBV15 and TRBJ1-1, with D uncertain. Germline loops: CDR1 LNHNV, CDR2 YYDKDF (reference sequence). The CDR3 has 17 residues. V lost 0 bases and J lost 1, with 15 bases in between. CDR3 in amino acids: CATSRDLSSTGNTEAFF. CDR3 DNA: TGTGCCACCAGCAGAGATCTCTCCTCCACTGGGAACACTGAAGCTTTCTTT.

This clone showed up just a few times. The chain employs TRBV27 and TRBJ1-5; D ambiguous. The CDR3 length is 13 residues. Deletions cut 3 bases from V and 4 bases from J, with 7 bases between. CDR1 and CDR2 from the germline V gene are MNHEY and SMNVEV (reference sequence). CDR3 residues: CASSLTGNQPQHF. For the CDR3, the DNA is TGTGCCAGCAGTTTGACGGGTAATCAGCCCCAGCATTTT.

This clone appeared a few times. Sequence at one end of the junction differs from germline and may be a read error. The CDR3 DNA sequence: TGTGCTAGCAGCCGGGACTATGCGACCGGGGAGCTGTTTTTT. This gives the protein CASSRDYATGELFF. The chain is built from TRBV7-7 and TRBJ2-2; 7 bases line up with TRBD2. The CDR3 loop spans 14 amino acids. CDR1 is SSHAT and CDR2 is FNYEAQ in the germline V gene (reference sequence).

Remarks on this clone: This sample includes further DNA sequences coding for the same CDR3. The CDR3: CASSPTNSNQPQHF. CDR3 nucleotides: TGTGCCAGCAGCCCGACAAATAGCAATCAGCCCCAGCATTTT. The chain joins TRBV7-2 to TRBJ1-5; D call uncertain. The CDR3 sequence is 14 residues long. CDR1 SGHTA and CDR2 FQGNSA come from the germline V gene. Trimming cost V 5 bases and J 0 bases, with 8 bases left between them.

This clone came up many times. The CDR3 bases are TGCGCCAGCAGCCAAGGGGGACAGAGCACAGATACGCAGTATTTT. Translation: CASSQGGQSTDTQYF. The V call is TRBV4-3, the J call TRBJ2-3, with 7 bases fitting TRBD1. Germline CDR1 LGHNA, CDR2 YSLEER. The V gene end was trimmed by 1 base and the J gene end by 0 bases; junction bases not matched to a gene: 1. The CDR3 contains 15 residues.

This clone was counted ten times or more. The gene calls are TRBV7-6 and TRBJ2-1, with D perhaps TRBD1 (6 bases). Trimming removed 1 base at V and 6 bases at J, with 22 bases between. The CDR3 spans 18 residues. Germline assignment: CDR1 SGHVS and CDR2 FNYEAQ. Written as DNA, the CDR3 is TGTGCCAGCAGCTTAGAAAGTGGCAGGGGAGACCTACTCAATGAGCAGTTCTTC. This translates into CASSLESGRGDLLNEQFF.

The chain couples TRBV14 to TRBJ2-7; D is perhaps TRBD2 (5 bases). V gave up 4 bases and J gave up 3 bases, with 22 bases separating them. CDR1 SGHDN and CDR2 FVKESK come from the germline V gene. This CDR3 has 17 amino acids. The CDR3 DNA reads as TGTGCCAGCAGCCCCGTTCATCCGTCCTTAGGAGGCTACGAGCAGTACTTC. Translating it yields CASSPVHPSLGGYEQYF.

J is TRBJ1-1 and V is TRBV7-2, with D perhaps TRBD1 (6 bases). The CDR3 runs 15 residues. The V and J ends lost 3 bases and 1 base respectively, with 12 bases between them. The V gene's germline CDR1 is SGHTA and CDR2 FQGNSA. In nucleotides, the CDR3 is TGTGCCAGCAGCTTGGGATCGGACAGGAACACTGAAGCTTTCTTT. It translates to CASSLGSDRNTEAFF.

This clone was detected only a few times. The CDR3 sequence is CASSYSGDKTYEQYF. In DNA, the CDR3 is TGTGCCAGCAGTTACTCAGGGGATAAGACCTACGAGCAGTACTTC. This chain uses TRBV6-5 with TRBJ2-7; tentative D call: TRBD1 (5 bases). The CDR3 is 15 amino acids. V shed 0 bases and J shed 2 bases, with 11 bases lying between them. The germline CDR1 and CDR2 sequences are MNHEY and SVGAGI.

This clone was observed a handful of times. The V call is TRBV6-6, the J call TRBJ2-7, with a weak D call TRBD1 (6 bases). V lost 6 bases and J lost 2, with 14 bases in between. Germline CDR1 reads MNHNY; CDR2 reads SVGAGI (reference sequence). The CDR3 runs 14 residues. CDR3 residues: CASRSGQNAYEQYF. CDR3 coding DNA: TGTGCCAGCAGGTCCGGACAGAATGCCTACGAGCAGTACTTC.

This chain uses TRBV6-5 with TRBJ1-3; D is unresolved. V was shortened by 5 bases and J by 2 bases, with 10 bases between the two germline ends. Germline V gene sequence: CDR1 MNHEY, CDR2 SVGAGI. The CDR3 runs to 14 residues. The CDR3 DNA is TGTGCCAGCAGTCTTGGGCCGGCTGGAAACACCATATATTTT. Translated: CASSLGPAGNTIYF.

The sample holds a few counts of this clone. The V call is TRBV5-6, the J call TRBJ1-2; 8 bases fit TRBD1. J lost 4 bases, V lost 4 bases, and 3 bases had no gene match. The germline gives CDR1 SGHDT, CDR2 YYEEEE. The CDR3 sequence is 13 residues long. The CDR3 spells CASSRTGPYGYTF. The CDR3 bases are TGTGCCAGCAGCAGGACAGGGCCCTATGGCTACACCTTC.

Many counts were recorded for this clone. The rearrangement joins TRBV9 to TRBJ2-7; D call uncertain. The CDR3 is 18 amino acids. Per germline, CDR1 SGDLS and CDR2 YYNGEE. The V gene lost 4 bases and the J gene lost 0 bases, with 23 bases spanning the gap. CDR3 residues: CASSPEAARGDLSYEQYF. DNA for the CDR3: TGTGCCAGCAGCCCCGAAGCTGCACGTGGAGACCTCTCCTACGAGCAGTACTTC.

The V and J genes are TRBV4-3 and TRBJ1-3; tentative D call: TRBD1 (6 bases). With 4 bases removed from V and 2 bases from J, the gap between germline ends came to 12 bases. Germline CDR1 and CDR2: LGHNA and YSLEER. The CDR3 consists of 15 residues. CDR3 residues: CASSPQGRTGNTIYF. The CDR3 DNA follows: TGCGCCAGCAGCCCACAGGGAAGAACTGGAAACACCATATATTTT.

Details on this clone: Additional DNA sequences in this sample encode the identical CDR3. The chain employs TRBV29-1 and TRBJ1-1; D might be TRBD1 (5 bases). This CDR3 contains 10 residues. Germline V gene sequence: CDR1 SQVTM, CDR2 ANQGSEA. Trimming left V 6 bases short and J 7 bases short, with 9 bases between. CDR3 sequence reads: CSVAQDEAFF. The CDR3 DNA reads as TGCAGCGTCGCACAGGATGAAGCTTTCTTT.

This clone was detected a few times. This chain connects TRBV14 to TRBJ2-3; TRBD2 matches 7 bases. From germline, CDR1 is SGHDN and CDR2 FVKESK. V lost 6 bases, J lost 0 bases, and 15 bases stayed unmatched. The CDR3 has 18 residues. This CDR3 is CASSPFRVAGSSTDTQYF. DNA for the CDR3: TGTGCCAGCAGTCCCTTCAGAGTAGCGGGCTCTAGCACAGATACGCAGTATTTT.

The chain joins TRBV7-2 to TRBJ2-5; D is ambiguous. With 5 bases removed from V and 7 bases from J, the gap between germline ends came to 14 bases. The germline gives CDR1 SGHTA, CDR2 FQGNSA. This CDR3 has 13 amino acids. CDR3 region: CASSPPYSWTQYF. CDR3 in DNA: TGTGCCAGCAGCCCCCCCTACTCCTGGACCCAGTACTTC.

This clone was observed a handful of times. The rearrangement uses TRBV19 and TRBJ1-1, with D perhaps TRBD1 (5 bases). V gave up 4 bases and J gave up 6 bases, with 12 bases separating them. The CDR3 has 13 residues. From germline, CDR1 is LNHDA and CDR2 SQIVND (reference sequence). This CDR3 is CASSTQGWAEAFF. The CDR3 DNA is TGTGCCAGTAGTACGCAGGGTTGGGCTGAAGCTTTCTTT. The whole variable domain, remainder taken from reference TRBV19 and TRBJ1-1, is DGGITQSPKYLFRKEGQNVTLSCEQNLNHDAMYWYRQDPGQGLRLIYYSQIVNDFQKGDIAEGYSVSREKKESFPLTVTSAQKNPTAFYLCASSTQGWAEAFFGQGTRLTVV.